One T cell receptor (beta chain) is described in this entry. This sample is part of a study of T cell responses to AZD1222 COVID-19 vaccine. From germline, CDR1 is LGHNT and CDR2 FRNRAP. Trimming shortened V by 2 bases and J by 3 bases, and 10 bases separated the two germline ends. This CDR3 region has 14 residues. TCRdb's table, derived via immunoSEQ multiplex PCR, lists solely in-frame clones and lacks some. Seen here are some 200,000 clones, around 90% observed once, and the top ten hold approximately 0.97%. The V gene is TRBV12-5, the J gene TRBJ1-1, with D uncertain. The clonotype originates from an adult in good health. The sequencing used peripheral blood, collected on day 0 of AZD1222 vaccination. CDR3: CASGLFVEDTEAFF. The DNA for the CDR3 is TGTGCTAGTGGTTTGTTTGTTGAGGACACTGAAGCTTTCTTT.